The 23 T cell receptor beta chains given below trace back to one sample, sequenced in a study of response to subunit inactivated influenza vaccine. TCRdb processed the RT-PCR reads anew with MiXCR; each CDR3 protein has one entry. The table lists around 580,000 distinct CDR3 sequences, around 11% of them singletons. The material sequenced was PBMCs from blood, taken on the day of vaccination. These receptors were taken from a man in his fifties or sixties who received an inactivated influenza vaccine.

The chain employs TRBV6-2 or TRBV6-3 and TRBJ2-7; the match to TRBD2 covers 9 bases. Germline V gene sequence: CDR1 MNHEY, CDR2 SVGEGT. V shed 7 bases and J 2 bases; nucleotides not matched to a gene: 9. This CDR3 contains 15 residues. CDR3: CASIREAGGPYEQYF. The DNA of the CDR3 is TGTGCCAGCATTCGCGAGGCGGGAGGGCCCTACGAGCAGTACTTC.

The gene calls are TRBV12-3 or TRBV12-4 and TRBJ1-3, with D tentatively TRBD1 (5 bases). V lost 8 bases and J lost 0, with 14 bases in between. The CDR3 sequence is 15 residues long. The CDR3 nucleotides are TGTGCCAGCCAAACACAGGAAGTCTCTGGAAACACCATATATTTT. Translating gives CASQTQEVSGNTIYF.

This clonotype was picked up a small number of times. The CDR3 is CSVDRRGPYNEQFF. CDR3 DNA: TGCAGCGTAGACCGCCGGGGCCCCTACAATGAGCAGTTCTTC. The genes are TRBV29-1 and TRBJ2-1, with D perhaps assigned TRBD1 or TRBD2 (5 bases each). The germline V gene encodes CDR1 SQVTM and CDR2 ANQGSEA. Trimming pared 6 bases from V and 2 bases from J, leaving 14 bases between. This CDR3 has 14 amino acids.

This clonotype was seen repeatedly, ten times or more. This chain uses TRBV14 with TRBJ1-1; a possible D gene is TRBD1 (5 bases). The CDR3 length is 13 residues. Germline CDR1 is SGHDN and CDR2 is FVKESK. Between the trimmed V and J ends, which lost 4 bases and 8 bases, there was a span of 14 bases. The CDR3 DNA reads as TGTGCCAGCAGCCGAGCTGCGAGGGGAGAAGCTTTCTTT. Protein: CASSRAARGEAFF.

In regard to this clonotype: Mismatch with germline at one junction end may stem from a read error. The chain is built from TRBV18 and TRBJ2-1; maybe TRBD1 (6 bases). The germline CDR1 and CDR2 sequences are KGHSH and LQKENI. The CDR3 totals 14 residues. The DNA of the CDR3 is TGTGCCAGCGCACCGGGACAAAGGCTCAATGAGCAGTTCTTC. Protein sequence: CASAPGQRLNEQFF.

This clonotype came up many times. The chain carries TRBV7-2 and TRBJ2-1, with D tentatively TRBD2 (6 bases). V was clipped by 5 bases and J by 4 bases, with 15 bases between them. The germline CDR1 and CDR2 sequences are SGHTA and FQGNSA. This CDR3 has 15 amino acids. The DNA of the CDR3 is TGTGCCAGCAGCCCACTAGCAAAACGTTACAATGAGCAGTTCTTC. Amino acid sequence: CASSPLAKRYNEQFF.

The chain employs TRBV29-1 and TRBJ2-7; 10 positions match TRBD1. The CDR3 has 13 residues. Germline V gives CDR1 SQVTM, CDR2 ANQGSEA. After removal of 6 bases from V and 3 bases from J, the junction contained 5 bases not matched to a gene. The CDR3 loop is CSVGQGEVYEQYF. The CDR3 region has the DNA TGCAGCGTAGGACAGGGGGAAGTCTACGAGCAGTACTTC.

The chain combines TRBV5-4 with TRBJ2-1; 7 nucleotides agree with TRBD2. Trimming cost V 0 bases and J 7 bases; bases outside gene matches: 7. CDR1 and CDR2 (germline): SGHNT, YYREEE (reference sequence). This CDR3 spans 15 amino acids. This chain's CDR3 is CASSLGHVGGNEQFF. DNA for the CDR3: TGTGCCAGCAGCTTGGGCCACGTGGGGGGGAATGAGCAGTTCTTC.

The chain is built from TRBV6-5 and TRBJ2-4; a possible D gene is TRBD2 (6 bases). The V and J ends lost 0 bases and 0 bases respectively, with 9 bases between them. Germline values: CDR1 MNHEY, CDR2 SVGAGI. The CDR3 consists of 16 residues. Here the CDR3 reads CASSYSRAGAKNIQYF. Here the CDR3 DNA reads TGTGCCAGCAGTTACTCGAGAGCGGGAGCCAAAAACATTCAGTACTTC.

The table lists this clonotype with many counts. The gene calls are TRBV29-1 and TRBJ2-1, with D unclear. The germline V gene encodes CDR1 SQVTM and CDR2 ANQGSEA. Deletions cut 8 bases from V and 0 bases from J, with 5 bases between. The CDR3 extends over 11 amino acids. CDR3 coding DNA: TGCAGCTCCGGCTCCTACAATGAGCAGTTCTTC. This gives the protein CSSGSYNEQFF.

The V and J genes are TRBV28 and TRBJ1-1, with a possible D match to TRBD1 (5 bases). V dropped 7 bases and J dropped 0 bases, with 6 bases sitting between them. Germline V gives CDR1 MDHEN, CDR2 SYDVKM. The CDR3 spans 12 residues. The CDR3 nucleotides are TGTGCCAGCATAGGGGTGAACACTGAAGCTTTCTTT. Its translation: CASIGVNTEAFF.

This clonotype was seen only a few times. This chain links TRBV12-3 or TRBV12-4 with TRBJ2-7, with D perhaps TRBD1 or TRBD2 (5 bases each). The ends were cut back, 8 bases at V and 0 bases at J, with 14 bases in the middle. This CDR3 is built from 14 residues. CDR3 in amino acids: CASGYVGDSYEQYF. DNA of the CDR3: TGTGCCAGCGGTTACGTGGGGGACTCCTACGAGCAGTACTTC.

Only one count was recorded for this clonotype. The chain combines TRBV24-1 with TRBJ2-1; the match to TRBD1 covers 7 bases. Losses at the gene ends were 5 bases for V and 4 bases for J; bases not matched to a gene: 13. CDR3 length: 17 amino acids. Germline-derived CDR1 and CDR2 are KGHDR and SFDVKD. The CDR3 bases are TGTGCCACCAGTGCCCCTCCACAGGGGTCCCAGTACAATGAGCAGTTCTTC. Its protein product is CATSAPPQGSQYNEQFF.

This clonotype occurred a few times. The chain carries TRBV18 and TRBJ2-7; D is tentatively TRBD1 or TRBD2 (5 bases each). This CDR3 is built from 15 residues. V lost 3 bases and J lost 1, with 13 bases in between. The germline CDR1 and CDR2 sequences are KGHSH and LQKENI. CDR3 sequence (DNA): TGTGCCAGCTCACCGAACGGGACGAGATCCTACGAGCAGTACTTC. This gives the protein CASSPNGTRSYEQYF.

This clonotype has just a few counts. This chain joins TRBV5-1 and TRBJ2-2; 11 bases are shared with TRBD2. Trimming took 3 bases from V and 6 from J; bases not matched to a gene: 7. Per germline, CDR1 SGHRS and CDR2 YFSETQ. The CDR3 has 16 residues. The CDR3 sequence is CASSSGRTSGSGELFF. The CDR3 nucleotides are TGCGCCAGCAGCTCGGGACGGACTAGCGGGTCCGGGGAGCTGTTTTTT.

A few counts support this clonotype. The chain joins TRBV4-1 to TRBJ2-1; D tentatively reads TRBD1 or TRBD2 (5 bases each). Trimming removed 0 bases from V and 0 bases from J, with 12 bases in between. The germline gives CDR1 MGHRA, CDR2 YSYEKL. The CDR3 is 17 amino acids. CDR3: CASSQDPGAGSYNEQFF. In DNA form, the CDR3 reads TGCGCCAGCAGCCAAGATCCCGGGGCCGGCTCCTACAATGAGCAGTTCTTC.

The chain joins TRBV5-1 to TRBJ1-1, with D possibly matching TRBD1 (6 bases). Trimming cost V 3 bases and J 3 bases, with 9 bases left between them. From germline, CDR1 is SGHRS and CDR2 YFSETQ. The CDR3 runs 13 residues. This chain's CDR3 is CASSWTADTEAFF. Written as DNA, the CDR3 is TGCGCCAGCAGCTGGACAGCTGACACTGAAGCTTTCTTT.

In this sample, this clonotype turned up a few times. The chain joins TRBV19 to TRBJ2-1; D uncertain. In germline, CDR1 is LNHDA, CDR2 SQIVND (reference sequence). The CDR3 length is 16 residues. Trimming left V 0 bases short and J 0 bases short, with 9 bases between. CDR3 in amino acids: CASSIDLAVSYNEQFF. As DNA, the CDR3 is TGTGCCAGTAGTATAGATCTCGCGGTCTCCTACAATGAGCAGTTCTTC.

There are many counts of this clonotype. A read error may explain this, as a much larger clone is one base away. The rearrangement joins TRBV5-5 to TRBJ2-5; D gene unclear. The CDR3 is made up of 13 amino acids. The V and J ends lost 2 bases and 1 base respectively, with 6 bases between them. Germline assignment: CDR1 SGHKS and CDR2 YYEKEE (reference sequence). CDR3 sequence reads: CASSLRLQETQYF. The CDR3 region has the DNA TGTGCCAGCAGCTTACGGCTCCAAGAGACCCAGTACTTC.

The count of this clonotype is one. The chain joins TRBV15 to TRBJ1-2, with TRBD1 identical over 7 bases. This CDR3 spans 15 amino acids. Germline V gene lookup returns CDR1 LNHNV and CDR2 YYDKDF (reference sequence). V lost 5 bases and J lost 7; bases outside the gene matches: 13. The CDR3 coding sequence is TGTGCCACCAGCGGAGGGATAGACAGGGTCTCTGGCTACACCTTC. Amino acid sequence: CATSGGIDRVSGYTF. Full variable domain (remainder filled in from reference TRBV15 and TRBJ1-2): DAMVIQNPRYQVTQFGKPVTLSCSQTLNHNVMYWYQQKSSQAPKLLFHYYDKDFNNEADTPDNFQSRRPNTSFCFLDIRSPGLGDTAMYLCATSGGIDRVSGYTFGSGTRLTVV.

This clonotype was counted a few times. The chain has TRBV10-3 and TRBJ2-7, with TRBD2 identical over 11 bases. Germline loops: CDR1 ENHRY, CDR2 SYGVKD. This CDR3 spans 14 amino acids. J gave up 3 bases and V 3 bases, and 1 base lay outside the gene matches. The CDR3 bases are TGTGCCATCAGTGACGGACTAGCGGGCTACGAGCAGTACTTC. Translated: CAISDGLAGYEQYF.

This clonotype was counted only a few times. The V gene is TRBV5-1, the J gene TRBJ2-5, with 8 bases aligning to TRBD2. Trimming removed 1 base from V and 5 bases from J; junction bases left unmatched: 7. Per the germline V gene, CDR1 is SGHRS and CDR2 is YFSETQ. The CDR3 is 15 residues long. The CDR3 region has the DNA TGCGCCAGCAGCTTGCAGTCGGGGGGGCCGGAGACCCAGTACTTC. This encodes CASSLQSGGPETQYF.

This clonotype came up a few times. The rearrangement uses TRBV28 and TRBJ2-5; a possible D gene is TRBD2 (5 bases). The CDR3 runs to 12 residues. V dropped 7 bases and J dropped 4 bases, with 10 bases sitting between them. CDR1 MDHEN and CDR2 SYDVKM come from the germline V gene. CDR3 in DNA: TGTGCCAGCAACGGGGTGAGAGAGACCCAGTACTTC. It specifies CASNGVRETQYF.